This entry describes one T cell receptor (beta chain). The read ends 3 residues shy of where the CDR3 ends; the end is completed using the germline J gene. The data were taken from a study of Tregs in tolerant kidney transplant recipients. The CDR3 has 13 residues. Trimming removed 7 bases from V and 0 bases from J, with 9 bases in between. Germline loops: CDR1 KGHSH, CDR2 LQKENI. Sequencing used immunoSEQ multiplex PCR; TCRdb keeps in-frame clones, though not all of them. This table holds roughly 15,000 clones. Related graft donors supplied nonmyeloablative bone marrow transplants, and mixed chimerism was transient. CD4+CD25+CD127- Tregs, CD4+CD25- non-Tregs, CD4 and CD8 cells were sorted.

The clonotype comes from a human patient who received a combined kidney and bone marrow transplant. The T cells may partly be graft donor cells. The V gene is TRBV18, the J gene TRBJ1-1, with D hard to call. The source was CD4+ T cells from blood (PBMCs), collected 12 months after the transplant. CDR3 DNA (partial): TGTGCCAGCTTAAGGGTCCTGAACACTGAA. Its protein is CASLRVLNTE. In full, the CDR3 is CASLRVLNTEAFF.